The sequence of this TCR beta chain was determined in a study of CD8 T cells in Susac syndrome (dated by TCRdb to the late 2010s). Broadly, across the study: Of the Susac syndrome patients who were sequenced, eight were in clinical remission while six had clinically active disease. At blood withdrawal, Susac syndrome patients were therapy-naive, treated with corticosteroids (with IVIg additionally given to some), or treated with IVIg alone. Repertoire sequencing was used to test whether CD8+ T cell activation and differentiation in Susac syndrome was antigen driven.

RNA was extracted using the RNeasy kit, and roughly 0.5 to 1 ug of the RNA was reverse transcribed with random hexamers. The immunoSEQ multiplex PCR assay, covering 54 Vbeta and 13 Jbeta segments, was used to amplify TCR beta CDR3 regions. Bias from PCR amplification was corrected by using a synthetic template baseline for primer optimization and for computational correction. In the authors' own workflow: Reads were annotated to V, D and J genes per IMGT and analyzed with immunoSEQ Analyzer, keeping only productive sequences. Clonality was computed as one minus Shannon entropy normalized by log2 of the number of productive unique sequences. For each patient and control, public and private clones were evaluated within the 100 most prevalent clones. A clone was defined as Susac-specific if it was absent from the healthy and MS cohorts, from more than 850 published viral clones and from other ImmuneACCESS disease sequences. Using fastp trimming at Q25 and MiXCR clonotype assembly, TCRdb reanalyzed the public sequencing data and kept in-frame beta chains. Each record represents a unique CDR3 protein, reported with the most common genes and DNA among its rows. The authors' filters were not applied to this entry. Within this sample are about 190,000 distinct CDR3 sequences, with 90% to 97% of them counted one time only. 0.09% to 0.1% of the sample is in the top ten clones.

The investigation overall reported the following: The study acknowledged that relatively few individuals were included in the TCR sequencing and HLA analysis. The CD4+ T cell repertoire of patients with Susac syndrome showed no detectable clonal expansion.

This clonotype came up once. The antigen this receptor binds is unknown. Per-base quality was not reported, and no clone a single base away is much larger than it. One read alone makes for weak evidence. High-throughput TCR beta sequencing profiled peripheral blood CD8+ and CD4+ T cells from healthy donors, Susac syndrome patients and multiple sclerosis patients. Susac syndrome patients met recently defined diagnostic criteria for definite or probable disease. Bulk CD8+ and CD4+ T cells were purified by magnetic negative isolation, while CD8+ TEMRA cells were enriched using FACS. Blood was collected in EDTA tubes and processed within 24 hours, with PBMCs isolated through density gradient centrifugation. PBMCs destined for TCR sequencing were cryopreserved in liquid nitrogen and later thawed in a 37 °C water bath. The sorted or isolated CD4+, CD8+ and CD8+ TEMRA cells reached a purity of at least 90%.

The CDR3 holds 14 amino acids from the cysteine to the phenylalanine. Here the CDR3 DNA is all that survives: 42 bases in frame from base 1. The germline V gene (reference sequence) supplies CDR1 DFQATT and CDR2 SNEGSKA. From V the trimming removes 3 bases and from J it removes 5 bases, while the gene matches leave 6 bases of the junction unaccounted for. Sequencing used CD4+ T cells from PBMCs. The V and J genes are TRBV20-1 and TRBJ1-1, with TRBD1 identical over 10 junction bases. The receptor was derived from a human donor with Susac syndrome. The DNA reads TGCAGTGCTAGGTCCGGACAGGGGGGAACTGAAGCTTTCTTT. Its protein reads: CSARSGQGGTEAFF.